Following are 8 T cell receptor beta chains from one sample sequenced in a study of T cells in localized non-small cell lung cancer. TCRdb's table, derived via immunoSEQ multiplex PCR, lists solely in-frame clones and lacks some. The table has roughly 2,200 clones, approximately 25% seen once. Sequenced material: lung tumor tissue, taken before any cancer treatment. These receptors all come from a woman between 35 and 70 years old with stage III lung adenocarcinoma.

The J gene is TRBJ2-2, the V gene TRBV11-3; D ambiguous. V dropped 0 bases and J dropped 2 bases, with 13 bases sitting between them. Germline CDR1 reads SGHNT; CDR2 reads YENEEA. The CDR3 contains 17 residues. This CDR3 is CASSLEVGQANTGELFF. The CDR3 nucleotides read TGTGCCAGCAGCTTAGAAGTAGGGCAGGCCAACACCGGGGAGCTGTTTTTT.

The V gene is TRBV4-1, the J gene TRBJ2-3; TRBD2 matches 9 bases. Losses at the gene ends were 0 bases for V and 0 bases for J; bases not matched to a gene: 4. Germline CDR1 reads MGHRA; CDR2 reads YSYEKL. The CDR3 runs to 17 residues. The CDR3 sequence is CASSQEAAGGSTDTQYF. The CDR3 nucleotides are TGCGCCAGCAGCCAAGAAGCGGCGGGAGGGAGCACAGATACGCAGTATTTT.

This clone counts as medium-sized. The chain employs TRBV11-3 and TRBJ1-2; D possibly corresponds to TRBD1 (5 bases). Germline values: CDR1 SGHNT, CDR2 YENEEA. Trimming shortened V by 5 bases and J by 2 bases, and 21 bases separated the two germline ends. The CDR3 sequence is 17 residues long. The CDR3, as DNA: TGTGCCAGCAGCCCAAACAGCCCCTGGGGGATAAACTATGGCTACACCTTC. Translating it yields CASSPNSPWGINYGYTF.

The V and J genes are TRBV11-3 and TRBJ2-1; 8 bases align to TRBD2. The J segment lost 3 bases and the V segment lost 3 bases, leaving 7 bases of the junction unmatched. The CDR3 spans 16 residues. Germline values: CDR1 SGHNT, CDR2 YENEEA. CDR3 sequence (DNA): TGTGCCAGCAGCTTCGAAACTAGCGGTATCTACAATGAGCAGTTCTTC. Translation gives CASSFETSGIYNEQFF.

By share of the sample, this clone is large. V is TRBV14 and J is TRBJ2-7; D is uncertain. Per germline, CDR1 SGHDN and CDR2 FVKESK. V lost 2 bases and J 3 bases, leaving 11 bases between the germline ends. The CDR3 has 14 amino acids. CDR3 amino acids: CASSQRQNFYEQYF. CDR3 coding DNA: TGTGCCAGCAGCCAACGCCAGAATTTCTACGAGCAGTACTTC.

The chain has TRBV11-3 and TRBJ2-5, with TRBD2 as a possible D gene (6 bases). V was shortened by 5 bases and J by 3 bases, with 16 bases between the two germline ends. From germline, CDR1 is SGHNT and CDR2 YENEEA. This CDR3 is built from 15 residues. CDR3 sequence: CASSLWGRREETQYF. CDR3 nucleotide sequence: TGTGCCAGCAGCCTTTGGGGGAGGAGAGAAGAGACCCAGTACTTC.

This rearrangement joins TRBV11-1 to TRBJ1-4; weak D call: TRBD1 (6 bases). The CDR3 is made up of 18 amino acids. V was clipped by 3 bases and J by 1 base, with 18 bases between them. CDR1 is SGHAT, CDR2 FQDESV, per germline (reference sequence). As DNA, the CDR3 is TGTGCCAGCAGCTTGTACGGGGGCGTAGGTGGAACTAATGAAAAACTGTTTTTT. This gives the protein CASSLYGGVGGTNEKLFF.

The V gene is TRBV18, the J gene TRBJ1-3, with D unclear. CDR1 is KGHSH, CDR2 LQKENI, per germline. This CDR3 comprises 15 residues. V was clipped by 8 bases and J by 0 bases, with 14 bases between them. The CDR3 loop reads CASAPGRFSGNTIYF. CDR3 DNA sequence: TGTGCCAGCGCCCCCGGCCGCTTCTCTGGAAACACCATATATTTT.